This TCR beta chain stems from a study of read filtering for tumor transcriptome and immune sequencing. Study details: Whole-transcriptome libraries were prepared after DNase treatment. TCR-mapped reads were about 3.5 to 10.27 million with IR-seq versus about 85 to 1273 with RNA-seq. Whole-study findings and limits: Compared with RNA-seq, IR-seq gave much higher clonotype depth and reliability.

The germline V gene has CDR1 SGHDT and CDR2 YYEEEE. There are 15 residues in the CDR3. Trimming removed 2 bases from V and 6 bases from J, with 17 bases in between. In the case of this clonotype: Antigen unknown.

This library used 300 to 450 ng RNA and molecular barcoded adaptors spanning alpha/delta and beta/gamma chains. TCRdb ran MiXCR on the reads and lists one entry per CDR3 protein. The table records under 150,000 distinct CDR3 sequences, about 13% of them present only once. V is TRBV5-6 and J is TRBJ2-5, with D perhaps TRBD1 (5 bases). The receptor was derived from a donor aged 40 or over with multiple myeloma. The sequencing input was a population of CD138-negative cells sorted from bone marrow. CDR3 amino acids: CASSLGQTASKTQYF. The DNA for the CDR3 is TGTGCCAGCAGCTTAGGGCAGACAGCCTCTAAGACCCAGTACTTC.